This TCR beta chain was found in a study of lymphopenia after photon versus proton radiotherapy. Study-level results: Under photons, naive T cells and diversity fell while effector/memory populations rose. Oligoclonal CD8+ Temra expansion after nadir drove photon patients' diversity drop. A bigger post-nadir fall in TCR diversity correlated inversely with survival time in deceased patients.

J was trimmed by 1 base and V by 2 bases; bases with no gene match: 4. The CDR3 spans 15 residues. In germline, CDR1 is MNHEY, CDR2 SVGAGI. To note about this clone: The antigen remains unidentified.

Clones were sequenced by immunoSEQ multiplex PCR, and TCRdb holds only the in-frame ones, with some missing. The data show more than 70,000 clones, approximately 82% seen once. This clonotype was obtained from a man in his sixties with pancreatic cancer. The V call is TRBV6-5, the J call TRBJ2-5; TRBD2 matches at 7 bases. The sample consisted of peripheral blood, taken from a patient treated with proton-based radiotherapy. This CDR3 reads CASSYRGLIQETQYF. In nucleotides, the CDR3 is TGTGCCAGCAGTTACAGGGGACTAATCCAAGAGACCCAGTACTTC.